The 24 T cell receptor beta chains listed next were all sequenced from one sample in a study of CD8+CD57+ T cells in acquired aplastic anemia. Genomic DNA, the template, was used for profiling of the TCR beta VDJ and CDR3. TCRdb used MiXCR to reprocess the reads, holding one entry per CDR3 protein. Of about 190,000 distinct CDR3 sequences in the sample, 54% are singletons; the top ten hold around a sixth. The material sequenced was sorted CD4+, CD8+, or CD8+CD57+ T cells (not recorded which) from PBMCs. The receptor source for this set is a human donor in good health, serving as a control.

To note about this clonotype: One end of the junction does not line up with germline, which may come from a read error. J is TRBJ2-5 and V is TRBV7-2, with 7 bases identical to TRBD1. This CDR3 has 15 residues. Germline CDR1 reads SGHTA; CDR2 reads FQGNSA. In DNA, the CDR3 is TGTGCCAGCAGCTCCGCCGGGACAGCACAAGAGACCCAGTGCTTC. It is translated as CASSSAGTAQETQCF.

CDR3: CASSARTGTGGSEQYF. The CDR3 bases are TGTGCCAGCAGCGCGCGGACCGGGACAGGGGGCTCCGAGCAGTACTTC. The gene calls are TRBV7-6 and TRBJ2-7; the match to TRBD1 covers 12 bases. Trimming cost V 5 bases and J 6 bases; bases outside gene matches: 11. Germline CDR1 reads SGHVS; CDR2 reads FNYEAQ. CDR3 length equals 16 residues.

Comments on this clonotype: Sequence at one end of the junction differs from germline and may be a read error. The chain uses TRBV7-2 and TRBJ2-6; D gene unclear. Germline V lookup: CDR1 SGHTA, CDR2 FQGNSA. The CDR3 has 12 residues. DNA for the CDR3: TGTGCCGGCAGCTTTGGGGCCAACGTCCTGACTTTC. Amino acids: CAGSFGANVLTF.

This clonotype has more than one count but fewer than ten. This rearrangement joins TRBV18 to TRBJ2-4; D might be TRBD2 (5 bases). Germline-derived CDR1 and CDR2 are KGHSH and LQKENI. CDR3 length equals 15 residues. Trimming cost V 6 bases and J 0 bases, with 12 bases left between them. The DNA of the CDR3 is TGTGCCAGCTCCCCCGCGGGTCTAGCCAAAAACATTCAGTACTTC. Translated, it gives CASSPAGLAKNIQYF.

At least ten counts were recorded for this clonotype. The rearrangement links TRBV6-2 or TRBV6-3 to TRBJ2-5, with TRBD2 matching over 8 bases. CDR1 is MNHEY and CDR2 is SVGEGT in the germline V gene. The CDR3 sequence is 16 residues long. V lost 6 bases to trimming and J lost 1 base; unmatched junction nucleotides: 10. This CDR3 reads CASREPILAGQETQYF. The CDR3 DNA reads as TGTGCCAGCAGAGAACCGATTCTAGCGGGCCAAGAGACCCAGTACTTC.

A note on this clonotype: At one end, the junction sequence differs from germline, possibly due to a read error. The CDR3 nucleotides read TGTGCCATCAGTGTGCCGTCGAGACCCTACGAGCAGTACTTC. It yields the protein CAISVPSRPYEQYF. The gene calls are TRBV10-1 and TRBJ2-7; D unresolved. Germline V lookup: CDR1 WNHNN, CDR2 SYGVQD (reference sequence). This CDR3 region has 14 residues.

This clonotype was observed once. The chain joins TRBV7-2 to TRBJ2-5; 15 bases align to TRBD2. V was pared by 5 bases and J by 9 bases, with 4 bases of the junction left unmatched. Germline CDR1 is SGHTA and CDR2 is FQGNSA. CDR3 length: 14 amino acids. The CDR3 spells CASSPRTSGGAQYF. CDR3 sequence (DNA): TGTGCCAGCAGCCCTCGGACTAGCGGGGGGGCCCAGTACTTC.

This clonotype was recorded many times. V usage is TRBV28 and J usage is TRBJ1-2, with 9 bases that match TRBD1. The CDR3 runs 15 residues. Germline V lookup: CDR1 MDHEN, CDR2 SYDVKM. J gave up 5 bases and V 5 bases, and 9 bases lay outside the gene matches. CDR3 sequence: CASSKPGQGTYGYTF. The CDR3 nucleotides read TGTGCCAGCAGTAAGCCGGGACAGGGAACGTATGGCTACACCTTC.

This clonotype was found a few times. The rearrangement joins TRBV7-6 to TRBJ1-2; D gene ambiguous. Trimming took off 6 bases at V and 4 bases at J, with 9 bases between the two ends. The CDR3 has 12 amino acids. CDR1 SGHVS and CDR2 FNYEAQ come from the germline V gene. The CDR3 here is CASSGVGYGYTF. CDR3 in DNA: TGTGCCAGCAGTGGTGTGGGCTATGGCTACACCTTC.

This clonotype was observed many times. The chain combines TRBV7-2 with TRBJ1-6, with TRBD1 as a possible D gene (5 bases). Between the trimmed V and J ends, which lost 6 bases and 8 bases, there was a span of 17 bases. Germline values: CDR1 SGHTA, CDR2 FQGNSA. CDR3 length: 15 residues. In DNA, the CDR3 is TGTGCCAGCAGTTTCGGCGGGGCAAGGGATTCACCCCTCCACTTT. Translation gives CASSFGGARDSPLHF. The full variable domain, its missing parts supplied by reference TRBV7-2 and TRBJ1-6, is GAGVSQSPSNKVTEKGKDVELRCDPISGHTALYWYRQSLGQGLEFLIYFQGNSAPDKSGLPSDRFSAERTGGSVSTLTIQRTQQEDSAVYLCASSFGGARDSPLHFGNGTRLTVT.

The chain is built from TRBV10-3 and TRBJ2-2; a possible D gene is TRBD1 (6 bases). Between the trimmed V and J ends, which lost 4 bases and 6 bases, there was a span of 9 bases. The CDR3 sequence is 13 residues long. Per the germline V gene, CDR1 is ENHRY and CDR2 is SYGVKD. The CDR3: CAISGTESGELFF. DNA of the CDR3: TGTGCCATCAGTGGGACAGAATCCGGGGAGCTGTTTTTT.

This clonotype was counted at least ten times. The chain carries TRBV9 and TRBJ2-7; D unresolved. The CDR3 totals 15 residues. The germline V and J ends were trimmed by 4 bases and 2 bases, with 16 bases remaining between them. Germline V lookup: CDR1 SGDLS, CDR2 YYNGEE. CDR3 in amino acids: CASSRLSDGAYEQYF. CDR3 nucleotides: TGTGCCAGCAGCCGTCTCTCGGACGGAGCCTACGAGCAGTACTTC. The full variable domain, its missing parts supplied by reference TRBV9 and TRBJ2-7, is DSGVTQTPKHLITATGQRVTLRCSPRSGDLSVYWYQQSLDQGLQFLIQYYNGEERAKGNILERFSAQQFPDLHSELNLSSLELGDSALYFCASSRLSDGAYEQYFGPGTRLTVT.

This clonotype has just one count. The genes are TRBV7-2 and TRBJ1-2, with 12 bases matching TRBD1. The trim removed 3 bases at V and 6 bases at J, leaving 5 bases unmatched. This CDR3 has 15 amino acids. Germline lookup yields CDR1 SGHTA and CDR2 FQGNSA. The CDR3: CASSLGDRGRDGYTF. The CDR3 DNA follows: TGTGCCAGCAGCTTGGGGGACAGGGGGCGGGATGGCTACACCTTC.

This clonotype was seen many times. The rearrangement joins TRBV20-1 to TRBJ1-5; 8 bases are a match to TRBD1. The CDR3 runs 14 residues. The germline V gene has CDR1 DFQATT and CDR2 SNEGSKA (reference sequence). The trim removed 5 bases at V and 7 bases at J, leaving 10 bases unmatched. CDR3 DNA: TGCAGTGCTCCACCGACAGGGGCTGGGCAGCCCCAGCATTTT. This gives the protein CSAPPTGAGQPQHF.

Ten or more counts support this clonotype. The V and J genes are TRBV7-2 and TRBJ2-3; D might be TRBD2 (6 bases). Germline assignment: CDR1 SGHTA and CDR2 FQGNSA. The CDR3 has 20 residues. Trimming removed 1 base from V and 0 bases from J, with 23 bases in between. In DNA form, the CDR3 reads TGTGCCAGCAGCTTAGTTCCGCGGGCTGGGCGGGGCCAGAGCACAGATACGCAGTATTTT. Translating gives CASSLVPRAGRGQSTDTQYF.

The chain carries TRBV7-2 and TRBJ2-3; 11 bases are a match to TRBD2. Germline V gives CDR1 SGHTA, CDR2 FQGNSA. The CDR3 covers 13 residues. Germline trimming cut 5 bases from V and 9 bases from J; bases unmatched to any gene: 4. DNA for the CDR3: TGTGCCAGCAGCGCGGGACTAGCGGACACGCAGTATTTT. The encoded protein is CASSAGLADTQYF.

This clonotype was recorded at least ten times. This sequence joins TRBV11-2 and TRBJ1-1; no clear D gene. The CDR3 runs 12 residues. The V and J ends lost 1 base and 8 bases respectively, with 8 bases between them. Germline values: CDR1 SGHAT, CDR2 FQNNGV. The CDR3 loop reads CASSLVSVEAFF. The CDR3 nucleotides are TGTGCCAGCAGCTTAGTGTCAGTAGAAGCTTTCTTT.

In its sample, this clonotype was seen once. This chain connects TRBV7-6 to TRBJ2-1, with D uncertain. The germline CDR1 and CDR2 sequences are SGHVS and FNYEAQ. This CDR3 is built from 13 residues. Between the trimmed V and J ends, which lost 5 bases and 0 bases, there was a span of 5 bases. CDR3 in DNA: TGTGCCAGCAGCAAAAGCTCCTACAATGAGCAGTTCTTC. Translated, it gives CASSKSSYNEQFF.

In its sample, this clonotype was seen once. The V call is TRBV20-1, the J call TRBJ2-1, with a weak D call TRBD2 (11 bases). V gave up 5 bases and J gave up 2 bases, with 28 bases separating them. Looked up from germline, CDR1 is DFQATT and CDR2 is SNEGSKA (reference sequence). This CDR3 is built from 19 residues. CDR3 sequence (DNA): TGCAGTGCTCAATACCCGGGACAGGGGACTAGCGGTACCTACAATGAGCAGTTCTTC. Translation gives CSAQYPGQGTSGTYNEQFF.

V is TRBV20-1 and J is TRBJ1-2; D is unresolved. The V and J ends lost 1 base and 2 bases respectively, with 5 bases between them. CDR1 and CDR2 from the germline V gene are DFQATT and SNEGSKA (reference sequence). This CDR3 comprises 12 residues. The CDR3 coding sequence is TGCAGTGCTAGAGTCGGGAACTATGGCTACACCTTC. It encodes CSARVGNYGYTF.

The gene calls are TRBV6-1 and TRBJ2-5, with 9 bases identical to TRBD2. Germline V lookup: CDR1 MNHNS, CDR2 SASEGT. This CDR3 is 15 amino acids long. V shed 2 bases and J 8 bases; nucleotides not matched to a gene: 9. The CDR3 DNA follows: TGTGCCAGCAGTGAATTCAGCGGGGGGCCAGGAACCCAGTACTTC. It is translated as CASSEFSGGPGTQYF.

To note about this clonotype: The DNA is left out, because the CDR3 cannot be placed on it with certainty; the CDR3 is given as TCRdb lists it. The rearrangement joins TRBV5-1 to TRBJ1-2; TRBD1 is taken as the D call from the table, unchecked against the DNA. The CDR3 is 19 residues long, counting both termini. The germline V gene has CDR1 SGHRS and CDR2 YFSETQ. CDR3 protein: CASSLERQGLAEAFFGYTF.

This clonotype was counted at least ten times. The rearrangement joins TRBV5-6 to TRBJ1-4; D remains ambiguous. The V gene's germline CDR1 is SGHDT and CDR2 YYEEEE. Trimming pared 1 base from V and 0 bases from J, leaving 10 bases between. The CDR3 is made up of 16 amino acids. CDR3 bases: TGTGCCAGCAGCTTGTTTGATGGCGCAACTAATGAAAAACTGTTTTTT. Protein: CASSLFDGATNEKLFF.

This clonotype showed up just once. This chain links TRBV2 with TRBJ1-2, with a possible D match to TRBD1 (5 bases). The CDR3 runs to 11 residues. Germline CDR1 and CDR2: SNHLY and FYNNEI. V dropped 6 bases and J dropped 5 bases, with 7 bases sitting between them. The CDR3 DNA reads TGTGCCAGCAGAAAGGGGTATGGCTACACCTTC. Its translation: CASRKGYGYTF.